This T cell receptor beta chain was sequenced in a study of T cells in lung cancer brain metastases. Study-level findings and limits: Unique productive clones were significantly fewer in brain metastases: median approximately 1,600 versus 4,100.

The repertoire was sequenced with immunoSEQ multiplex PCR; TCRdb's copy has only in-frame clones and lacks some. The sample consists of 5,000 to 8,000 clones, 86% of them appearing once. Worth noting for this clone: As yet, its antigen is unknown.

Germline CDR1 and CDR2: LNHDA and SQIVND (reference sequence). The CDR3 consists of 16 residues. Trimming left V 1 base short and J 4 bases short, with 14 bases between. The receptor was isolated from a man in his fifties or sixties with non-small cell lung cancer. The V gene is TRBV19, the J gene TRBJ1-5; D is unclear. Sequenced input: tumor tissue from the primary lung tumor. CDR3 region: CASSIGSGIGNQPQHF. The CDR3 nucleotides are TGTGCCAGTAGTATAGGATCAGGCATCGGGAATCAGCCCCAGCATTTT.